The sample holds a few counts of the clone carrying this TCR beta chain. Antigen: not known. Germline and junction disagree at one end, which may indicate a read error. Molecular-barcoded quantitative 5'-RACE produced these TCR beta libraries. TCRdb reprocessed the 5' RACE reads with MiXCR, giving one entry per CDR3 protein. The sample includes 150,000 to 250,000 distinct CDR3 sequences, 9.5% to 15% of them seen just once. The germline CDR1 and CDR2 sequences are MNHNS and SASEGT. The CDR3 has 15 amino acids. This sample stems from a study of CD8 T cells in ankylosing spondylitis. Whole-study results and caveats: It was reported that disease-linked clones were significantly enriched in matched ankylosing spondylitis synovial fluid. Characteristic, it appeared, of ankylosing spondylitis blood was a TCR beta motif of eight highly homologous variants.

The TCR was taken from a male donor with ankylosing spondylitis or in good health (not recorded which). V usage is TRBV6-1 and J usage is TRBJ2-2; TRBD2 aligns across 7 bases. The sample comprised blood, either unsorted or a sorted T cell fraction (not recorded which). Written as DNA, the CDR3 is TGTGCCAGCAGTCATGCCGGGGGGAACACCGGGGAGCTTTTTTTT. Amino acid sequence: CASSHAGGNTGELFF.